One sample yielded the 16 T cell receptor beta chains listed below, sequenced in a study of T cell responses to AZD1222 COVID-19 vaccine. Measured with immunoSEQ multiplex PCR; TCRdb has only the in-frame clones, and not every one. The table shows around 140,000 clones, with about 94% occurring only once. This sample comprised peripheral blood, obtained 28 days after the second AZD1222 dose. The receptors come from an adult who received the AZD1222 COVID-19 vaccine.

The chain employs TRBV4-3 and TRBJ2-1; TRBD2 matches 8 bases. There are 14 residues in the CDR3. The junction had 10 bases not matched to a gene; V was cut back by 5 bases and J by 10 bases. Germline V lookup: CDR1 LGHNA, CDR2 YSLEER. The CDR3: CASSTREGSYEQFF. The CDR3 DNA reads TGCGCCAGCAGCACCCGGGAGGGTTCTTACGAGCAGTTCTTC.

This chain joins TRBV10-3 and TRBJ2-3, with a tentative D call TRBD1 (5 bases). CDR3 length equals 13 residues. CDR1 and CDR2 (germline): ENHRY, SYGVKD. V lost 7 bases to trimming and J lost 1 base, with 9 bases between them. Here the CDR3 reads CAIKATGTDTQYF. The DNA of the CDR3 is TGTGCCATCAAGGCGACAGGCACAGATACGCAGTATTTT.

The chain employs TRBV18 and TRBJ2-1; D remains ambiguous. The CDR3 runs to 14 residues. Trimming removed 1 base from V and 8 bases from J, with 12 bases in between. The germline V gene has CDR1 KGHSH and CDR2 LQKENI. The CDR3 is CASSPLAPAYEQFF. The CDR3 DNA sequence: TGTGCCAGCTCACCACTCGCGCCAGCATATGAGCAGTTCTTC.

This clone occurred a few times. The chain is built from TRBV7-9 and TRBJ2-7; the D call may be TRBD1 or TRBD2 (5 bases each). Germline CDR1 is SEHNR and CDR2 is FQNEAQ (reference sequence). V lost 0 bases and J 0 bases, leaving 9 bases between the germline ends. The CDR3 spans 15 residues. CDR3 loop: CASSLAGVSSYEQYF. In DNA, the CDR3 is TGTGCCAGCAGCTTAGCGGGGGTAAGCTCCTACGAGCAGTACTTC.

The J gene is TRBJ1-5, the V gene TRBV19; 7 bases line up with TRBD1. CDR1 and CDR2 (germline): LNHDA, SQIVND (reference sequence). This CDR3 has 15 amino acids. Trimming removed 6 bases from V and 0 bases from J; junction bases left unmatched: 5. As DNA, the CDR3 is TGTGCCAGTAGCAGTCAGGGGGGTAGCAATCAGCCCCAGCATTTT. It translates to CASSSQGGSNQPQHF.

The chain employs TRBV5-1 and TRBJ1-2, with unresolved D. Trimming cost V 0 bases and J 7 bases, with 13 bases left between them. The CDR3 sequence is 14 residues long. CDR1 and CDR2 from the germline V gene are SGHRS and YFSETQ. Here the CDR3 reads CASSLDAGPGGYTF. CDR3 nucleotide sequence: TGCGCCAGCAGCTTGGACGCGGGCCCGGGTGGCTACACCTTC.

This chain joins TRBV6-4 and TRBJ2-2; a weak D match, TRBD2 (6 bases). This CDR3 is built from 14 residues. The germline V and J ends were trimmed by 6 bases and 6 bases, with 14 bases remaining between them. Per the germline V gene, CDR1 is MRHNA and CDR2 is SNTAGT. The CDR3, as DNA: TGTGCCAGCAGACAGACTAGTTTGTCCGGGGAGCTGTTTTTT. Protein: CASRQTSLSGELFF.

J is TRBJ2-7 and V is TRBV7-2; weak D call: TRBD1 (6 bases). CDR1 SGHTA and CDR2 FQGNSA come from the germline V gene. This CDR3 has 14 amino acids. Trimming removed 8 bases from V and 3 bases from J, with 17 bases in between. CDR3 in amino acids: CASSRDMGVYEQYF. The CDR3 nucleotides are TGTGCCAGCTCCCGGGACATGGGAGTCTACGAGCAGTACTTC.

This rearrangement joins TRBV5-1 to TRBJ2-2, with D perhaps matching TRBD2 (5 bases). Per germline, CDR1 SGHRS and CDR2 YFSETQ. V shed 0 bases and J shed 2 bases, with 5 bases lying between them. The CDR3 sequence is 14 residues long. The CDR3 DNA follows: TGCGCCAGCAGCTTGGCGGGAAACACCGGGGAGCTGTTTTTT. Its translation is CASSLAGNTGELFF.

This clone was recorded a few times. V gene TRBV6-2 or TRBV6-3 combines with J gene TRBJ2-7; TRBD2 matches at 10 bases. The length of the CDR3 is 13 residues. The V gene end was trimmed by 4 bases and the J gene end by 6 bases; junction bases not matched to a gene: 3. Germline V lookup: CDR1 MNHEY, CDR2 SVGEGT. Written as DNA, the CDR3 is TGTGCCAGCAGTTCCGGGACTAGCGTCGAGCAGTACTTC. It is translated as CASSSGTSVEQYF.

The chain uses TRBV7-3 and TRBJ1-1; TRBD1 might be the D (5 bases). The CDR3 is 16 residues long. Between the trimmed V and J ends, which lost 1 base and 0 bases, there was a span of 12 bases. The germline V gene encodes CDR1 SGHTA and CDR2 FQGTGA. The CDR3: CASSLMGGAMNTEAFF. The DNA of the CDR3 is TGTGCCAGCAGCTTAATGGGGGGAGCCATGAACACTGAAGCTTTCTTT.

This clone was found once. The V call is TRBV4-3, the J call TRBJ1-5; tentative D call: TRBD1 (5 bases). CDR1 is LGHNA, CDR2 YSLEER, per germline. Trimming cost V 1 base and J 5 bases, with 9 bases left between them. The CDR3 has 14 amino acids. CDR3 sequence reads: CASSQGWGDQPQHF. The CDR3 coding sequence is TGCGCCAGCAGCCAAGGGTGGGGCGATCAGCCCCAGCATTTT.

The chain employs TRBV27 and TRBJ2-1; TRBD1 might be the D (6 bases). The CDR3 has 15 amino acids. Deletions cut 5 bases from V and 3 bases from J, with 14 bases between. Germline loops: CDR1 MNHEY, CDR2 SMNVEV (reference sequence). CDR3 bases: TGTGCCAGCAGTCCGGACAGAGAGTTCTACAATGAGCAGTTCTTC. Translated: CASSPDREFYNEQFF.

The chain links TRBV20-1 to TRBJ2-3, with unresolved D. Germline CDR1 and CDR2: DFQATT and SNEGSKA (reference sequence). The CDR3 consists of 11 residues. V was trimmed by 3 bases and J by 7 bases, leaving 8 bases between them. CDR3 sequence (DNA): TGCAGTGCTAGGGTATTACATACGCAGTATTTT. Its translation: CSARVLHTQYF.

This sequence joins TRBV4-3 and TRBJ1-6, with 7 bases fitting TRBD1. The CDR3 totals 20 residues. The J segment lost 6 bases and the V segment lost 0 bases, leaving 17 bases of the junction unmatched. Germline V gene sequence: CDR1 LGHNA, CDR2 YSLEER. CDR3 loop: CASSQDLGVGGRIRNSPLHF. CDR3 bases: TGCGCCAGCAGCCAAGATCTTGGGGTAGGGGGCCGAATACGTAATTCACCCCTCCACTTT.

This rearrangement joins TRBV11-3 to TRBJ2-5; 8 positions match TRBD1. V dropped 1 base and J dropped 4; count of bases not matched to a gene: 5. Germline V gene sequence: CDR1 SGHNT, CDR2 YENEEA. The CDR3 covers 15 residues. This CDR3 is CASSLGAGGRETQYF. The DNA of the CDR3 is TGTGCCAGCAGCTTAGGGGCAGGGGGCAGAGAGACCCAGTACTTC.